Listed here are 13 T cell receptor beta chains from one sample, sequenced in a study of read filtering for tumor transcriptome and immune sequencing. This library used roughly 430 ng RNA and molecular barcoded adaptors spanning alpha/delta and beta/gamma chains. From the reads, TCRdb called clonotypes with MiXCR, one entry per CDR3 protein. The sample shows 90,000 or so distinct CDR3 sequences, roughly 21% of them seen only once. Sequenced input: a population of CD138-negative cells sorted from bone marrow. The receptors stem from a donor aged 40 or over with multiple myeloma.

This clonotype was counted many times. The J gene is TRBJ2-7, the V gene TRBV28; TRBD1 might be the D (5 bases). Trimming stripped 5 bases from V and 2 bases from J, with 7 bases between. In germline, CDR1 is MDHEN, CDR2 SYDVKM. CDR3 length: 12 amino acids. CDR3 DNA sequence: TGTGCCAGCAGTGGACAAACCTACGAGCAGTACTTC. It is translated as CASSGQTYEQYF.

This clonotype was observed at least ten times. The chain recombines TRBV9 with TRBJ2-1, with unresolved D. This CDR3 has 15 residues. Trimming stripped 0 bases from V and 4 bases from J, with 11 bases between. Germline-derived CDR1 and CDR2 are SGDLS and YYNGEE. The CDR3 nucleotides read TGTGCCAGCAGCGTAGATGGCGATTCTTACAATGAGCAGTTCTTC. Translating it yields CASSVDGDSYNEQFF.

There are many counts of this clonotype. The chain has TRBV12-3 or TRBV12-4 and TRBJ1-2; D perhaps matches TRBD1 (5 bases). Trimming removed 8 bases from V and 3 bases from J, with 10 bases in between. This CDR3 is built from 12 residues. The CDR3 is CASSGFDYGYTF. The DNA of the CDR3 is TGTGCCAGCTCAGGGTTCGACTATGGCTACACCTTC.

In this sample, this clonotype turned up many times. The rearrangement links TRBV18 to TRBJ2-3; unclear D gene. The CDR3 runs 15 residues. The V end lost 3 bases, the J end lost 2 bases, and 12 bases lay between the germline ends. Germline CDR1 KGHSH, CDR2 LQKENI. The CDR3 spells CASSPAYVATDTQYF. The DNA for the CDR3 is TGTGCCAGCTCACCGGCCTACGTGGCCACAGATACGCAGTATTTT.

The sample holds many counts of this clonotype. The chain has TRBV29-1 and TRBJ1-2; a weak D match, TRBD1 (5 bases). Germline V CDR1 and CDR2: SQVTM, ANQGSEA. The CDR3 has 13 amino acids. Trimming took 4 bases from V and 3 from J, leaving 12 bases between them. The CDR3 loop is CSVVRVDDYGYTF. CDR3 sequence (DNA): TGCAGCGTTGTCAGGGTTGACGACTATGGCTACACCTTC.

This rearrangement joins TRBV28 to TRBJ1-5, with D possibly matching TRBD1 (5 bases). CDR3 length: 12 residues. The V gene's germline CDR1 is MDHEN and CDR2 SYDVKM. V was shortened by 7 bases and J by 4 bases, with 8 bases between the two germline ends. The chain's CDR3 is CASKGRNQPQHF. The CDR3 DNA follows: TGTGCCAGCAAGGGGCGGAATCAGCCCCAGCATTTT.

This clonotype was recorded many times. The chain employs TRBV13 and TRBJ2-5; D unresolved. V lost 2 bases and J 1 base, leaving 8 bases between the germline ends. The CDR3 is made up of 14 amino acids. Germline CDR1 and CDR2: PRHDT and FYEKMQ (reference sequence). CDR3: CASSLWDFQETQYF. CDR3 nucleotide sequence: TGTGCCAGCAGCTTATGGGATTTCCAAGAGACCCAGTACTTC.

Comment on this clonotype: Germline and junction disagree at one end, which may indicate a read error. The V call is TRBV12-3 or TRBV12-4, the J call TRBJ1-1; 7 bases fit TRBD1. CDR3 length: 13 residues. The DNA of the CDR3 is TGTGCCAGCAGCTTAGAACAGGGGACTGAAGCTTTCTTT. This sequence encodes CASSLEQGTEAFF.

This clonotype was counted ten times or more. The gene calls are TRBV10-3 and TRBJ2-7, with D maybe TRBD1 (6 bases). The CDR3 totals 15 residues. Trimming removed 2 bases at V and 7 bases at J, with 18 bases between. CDR1 ENHRY and CDR2 SYGVKD come from the germline V gene. The CDR3 loop reads CAISEPQGEGREQYF. The CDR3 DNA follows: TGTGCCATCAGTGAGCCACAGGGTGAGGGAAGGGAGCAGTACTTC.

Concerning this clonotype: This clone may be a read error of a much larger clone one base away. This sequence joins TRBV7-3 and TRBJ2-2, with D possibly being TRBD1 (6 bases). The CDR3 runs 15 residues. Germline V CDR1 and CDR2: SGHTA, FQGTGA. CDR3 region: CASSPKTGGTRELFF. DNA for the CDR3: TGTGCCAGCAGCCCCAAGACAGGAGGCACCCGGGAGCTGTTTTTT.

The CDR3 spells CASSADSPWGTQYF. DNA of the CDR3: TGCGCCAGCAGCGCGGACAGCCCCTGGGGGACCCAGTACTTC. The chain recombines TRBV5-1 with TRBJ2-5, with D maybe TRBD1 (6 bases). This CDR3 region has 14 residues. V lost 4 bases to trimming and J lost 7 bases, with 17 bases between them. Germline lookup yields CDR1 SGHRS and CDR2 YFSETQ.

This clonotype was detected a few times. The rearrangement links TRBV7-2 to TRBJ2-3; possibly TRBD2 for D (5 bases). The CDR3 extends over 16 amino acids. The ends were cut back, 5 bases at V and 0 bases at J, with 15 bases in the middle. Germline CDR1 and CDR2: SGHTA and FQGNSA. Here the CDR3 DNA reads TGTGCCAGCAGCCGCCGCAGCGGACCTAGCACAGATACGCAGTATTTT. It yields the protein CASSRRSGPSTDTQYF. Together with reference TRBV7-2 and TRBJ2-3, the CDR3 gives the full variable domain: GAGVSQSPSNKVTEKGKDVELRCDPISGHTALYWYRQSLGQGLEFLIYFQGNSAPDKSGLPSDRFSAERTGGSVSTLTIQRTQQEDSAVYLCASSRRSGPSTDTQYFGPGTRLTVL.

The V call is TRBV7-2, the J call TRBJ1-1; D gene uncertain. Germline V gives CDR1 SGHTA, CDR2 FQGNSA. CDR3 length: 13 amino acids. The V end was cut by 5 bases, the J end by 5 bases, with 12 bases between. CDR3 DNA: TGTGCCAGCAGCCGTGGTCGATTTACTGAAGCTTTCTTT. Translating it yields CASSRGRFTEAFF.